Each of the 26 T cell receptor beta chains below was sequenced from the same sample in a study of long-term antiretroviral therapy in people with HIV. A v3.0 immunoSEQ assay was performed at survey level. The repertoire was sequenced with immunoSEQ multiplex PCR; TCRdb's copy has only in-frame clones and lacks some. Among about 30,000 clones listed, approximately 90% were seen once. This specimen consisted of unsorted PBMCs, obtained 3.2 years before starting antiretroviral therapy. These receptors were obtained from a man aged 45-60 years with HIV.

This chain connects TRBV23-1 to TRBJ2-6; no clear D gene. TRBV23-1 falls under the ORF class, with uncertain function. Trimming shortened V by 0 bases and J by 0 bases, and 15 bases separated the two germline ends. This CDR3 is built from 19 residues. The CDR3 nucleotides read TGCGCCAGCAGTCAATCTTGGATTCAGGCTTACTCTGGGGCCAACGTCCTGACTTTC. It is translated as CASSQSWIQAYSGANVLTF.

This clone was seen a single time. The chain couples TRBV6-5 to TRBJ2-1; a possible D gene is TRBD1 (5 bases). The CDR3 sequence is 15 residues long. From germline, CDR1 is MNHEY and CDR2 SVGAGI. V was shortened by 2 bases and J by 4 bases, with 12 bases between the two germline ends. The CDR3 region has the DNA TGTGCCAGCAGTTACAGGGGCTATGAGTACAATGAGCAGTTCTTC. Protein sequence: CASSYRGYEYNEQFF.

This chain connects TRBV18 to TRBJ1-4; 7 bases map to TRBD1. This CDR3 has 15 amino acids. V lost 3 bases, J lost 6 bases, and 7 bases stayed unmatched. Germline loops: CDR1 KGHSH, CDR2 LQKENI. CDR3 protein: CASSPRTGGHEKLFF. In nucleotides, the CDR3 is TGTGCCAGCTCACCCCGGACAGGAGGGCATGAAAAACTGTTTTTT.

V is TRBV2 and J is TRBJ2-3, with D uncertain. The germline V gene encodes CDR1 SNHLY and CDR2 FYNNEI. The CDR3 is made up of 15 amino acids. The ends were cut back, 4 bases at V and 0 bases at J, with 11 bases in the middle. CDR3 amino acids: CASSAEQTSTDTQYF. The DNA for the CDR3 is TGTGCCAGCAGTGCGGAGCAGACTAGCACAGATACGCAGTATTTT.

The gene calls are TRBV6-1 and TRBJ1-1; 9 bases line up with TRBD1. The germline V gene has CDR1 MNHNS and CDR2 SASEGT. J gave up 5 bases and V 1 base, and 11 bases lay outside the gene matches. The CDR3 has 17 amino acids. CDR3 sequence reads: CASSEVLAGTGNTEAFF. The CDR3 coding sequence is TGTGCCAGCAGTGAAGTCCTCGCCGGGACAGGGAATACTGAAGCTTTCTTT.

V usage is TRBV5-6 and J usage is TRBJ2-1, with D hard to call. Germline values: CDR1 SGHDT, CDR2 YYEEEE. Trimming removed 4 bases at V and 2 bases at J, with 7 bases between. The CDR3 totals 13 residues. The CDR3: CASSIAPYNEQFF. The CDR3 bases are TGTGCCAGCAGCATAGCACCCTACAATGAGCAGTTCTTC. Drawing the rest from reference TRBV5-6 and TRBJ2-1, the complete variable domain is DAGVTQSPTHLIKTRGQQVTLRCSPKSGHDTVSWYQQALGQGPQFIFQYYEEEERQRGNFPDRFSGHQFPNYSSELNVNALLLGDSALYLCASSIAPYNEQFFGPGTRLTVL.

This clone was counted a single time. V gene TRBV5-1 combines with J gene TRBJ1-2, with D possibly being TRBD1 (6 bases). The V end was cut by 0 bases, the J end by 4 bases, with 13 bases between. There are 15 residues in the CDR3. Germline V gene data show CDR1 as SGHRS and CDR2 as YFSETQ. CDR3 in DNA: TGCGCCAGCAGCTTGGAAACAGGGCCTCCCTATGGCTACACCTTC. Protein product: CASSLETGPPYGYTF.

The V and J genes are TRBV5-6 and TRBJ2-3; D might be TRBD1 (5 bases). Between the trimmed V and J ends, which lost 0 bases and 2 bases, there was a span of 16 bases. This CDR3 contains 17 residues. From germline, CDR1 is SGHDT and CDR2 YYEEEE. CDR3 loop: CASSLDLGAGHTDTQYF. Here the CDR3 DNA reads TGTGCCAGCAGCTTGGACTTAGGGGCAGGGCACACAGATACGCAGTATTTT.

The rearrangement joins TRBV6-1 to TRBJ2-1, with 7 bases fitting TRBD2. V dropped 5 bases and J dropped 8; count of bases not matched to a gene: 3. Per the germline V gene, CDR1 is MNHNS and CDR2 is SASEGT. This CDR3 has 12 amino acids. In nucleotides, the CDR3 is TGTGCCAGCAGTTTGGGGGGGTATGAGCAGTTCTTC. Its translation is CASSLGGYEQFF.

The rearrangement joins TRBV6-4 to TRBJ2-7; 7 nucleotides line up with TRBD1. From germline, CDR1 is MRHNA and CDR2 SNTAGT. The CDR3 runs to 14 residues. The V and J ends lost 6 bases and 0 bases, in that order; junction bases with no gene match: 5. The CDR3: CASRPDRSSYEQYF. CDR3 sequence (DNA): TGTGCCAGCAGGCCGGACAGGAGCTCCTACGAGCAGTACTTC.

The chain has TRBV6-5 and TRBJ2-3; 9 bases align to TRBD1. CDR1 and CDR2 from the germline V gene are MNHEY and SVGAGI. The junction had 6 bases not matched to a gene; V was cut back by 6 bases and J by 2 bases. The CDR3 totals 15 residues. The CDR3 protein is CASSPRDRVTDTQYF. The CDR3 DNA sequence: TGTGCCAGCAGCCCTCGGGACAGGGTCACAGATACGCAGTATTTT.

This clone was detected only once. The rearrangement joins TRBV7-2 to TRBJ2-3; the D gene is possibly TRBD2 (5 bases). Per germline, CDR1 SGHTA and CDR2 FQGNSA. Trimming removed 1 base from V and 5 bases from J, with 13 bases in between. This CDR3 comprises 15 residues. CDR3 in DNA: TGTGCCAGCAGCTTAGTCGTTTGGGCGGGAGATACGCAGTATTTT. This encodes CASSLVVWAGDTQYF.

J is TRBJ2-1 and V is TRBV6-6, with D unclear. Germline loops: CDR1 MNHNY, CDR2 SVGAGI (reference sequence). This CDR3 is built from 12 residues. Between the trimmed V and J ends, which lost 0 bases and 10 bases, there was a span of 7 bases. The CDR3 is CASSYSWAEQFF. The CDR3 DNA follows: TGTGCCAGCAGTTACTCATGGGCAGAGCAGTTCTTC.

This chain joins TRBV30 and TRBJ1-6; D is uncertain. The V end was cut by 4 bases, the J end by 10 bases, with 11 bases between. The CDR3 is made up of 12 amino acids. Germline CDR1 reads GTSNPN; CDR2 reads SVGIG (reference sequence). The CDR3 sequence: CAWNEGRSPLHF. The CDR3 DNA sequence: TGTGCCTGGAATGAAGGGCGCTCACCCCTCCACTTT.

Turning to this clone: Sequence at one end of the junction differs from germline and may be a read error. The genes are TRBV7-7 and TRBJ2-7; TRBD2 agrees at 8 bases. This CDR3 is built from 14 residues. Germline V gene sequence: CDR1 SSHAT, CDR2 FNYEAQ (reference sequence). Here the CDR3 reads CASSLNGGAGEQYF. The CDR3 DNA is TGTGCTAGCAGCTTAAACGGGGGGGCCGGAGAGCAGTACTTC.

CDR3 nucleotide sequence: TGTGCCAGCAGCCTTTCTCCCACAGGCGGCGAAAAACTGTTTTTT. It codes for CASSLSPTGGEKLFF. The V gene is TRBV11-2, the J gene TRBJ1-4, with TRBD1 as a possible D gene (5 bases). Trimming shortened V by 5 bases and J by 8 bases, and 18 bases separated the two germline ends. The V gene's germline CDR1 is SGHAT and CDR2 FQNNGV. This CDR3 region has 15 residues.

This chain uses TRBV5-1 with TRBJ1-1; D gene uncertain. Trimming removed 0 bases at V and 4 bases at J, with 10 bases between. CDR1 and CDR2 from the germline V gene are SGHRS and YFSETQ. This CDR3 has 14 residues. As DNA, the CDR3 is TGCGCCAGCAGCTTGGTTGGGGAATCCACTGAAGCTTTCTTT. Protein product: CASSLVGESTEAFF.

The chain employs TRBV5-4 and TRBJ2-3, with 10 bases fitting TRBD2. The V segment lost 1 base and the J segment 5 bases; nucleotides outside the gene matches: 13. CDR3 length: 18 amino acids. Germline V gene lookup returns CDR1 SGHNT and CDR2 YYREEE (reference sequence). DNA of the CDR3: TGTGCCAGCAGCTTGTCCCTAGCGGGGGACGGCCGTCAAGATACGCAGTATTTT. Protein sequence: CASSLSLAGDGRQDTQYF.

V usage is TRBV30 and J usage is TRBJ2-5, with 11 nucleotides matching TRBD2. Trimming cost V 0 bases and J 3 bases; bases outside gene matches: 0. Germline CDR1 is GTSNPN and CDR2 is SVGIG (reference sequence). The CDR3 consists of 14 residues. CDR3 in amino acids: CAWSVLAGEETQYF. The DNA for the CDR3 is TGTGCCTGGAGTGTACTAGCGGGAGAAGAGACCCAGTACTTC.

The chain uses TRBV7-3 and TRBJ2-1; D is perhaps TRBD2 (6 bases). V lost 5 bases and J lost 3, with 17 bases in between. The CDR3 extends over 16 amino acids. Germline V lookup: CDR1 SGHTA, CDR2 FQGTGA. The CDR3 DNA reads TGTGCCAGCAGCCCCGGAGGTAGCGGTGGCTACAATGAGCAGTTCTTC. Protein sequence: CASSPGGSGGYNEQFF.

The V and J genes are TRBV9 and TRBJ2-1; 10 bases are shared with TRBD2. Trimming took 1 base from V and 7 from J; bases not matched to a gene: 11. Germline CDR1 is SGDLS and CDR2 is YYNGEE. The length of the CDR3 is 17 residues. The CDR3 region is CASSVRSLLAGWNEQFF. The CDR3 region has the DNA TGTGCCAGCAGCGTAAGGTCCTTACTAGCGGGGTGGAATGAGCAGTTCTTC.

This chain links TRBV5-6 with TRBJ2-5; a possible D gene is TRBD1 (5 bases). This CDR3 spans 16 amino acids. Germline V gene sequence: CDR1 SGHDT, CDR2 YYEEEE. The ends were cut back, 0 bases at V and 0 bases at J, with 12 bases in the middle. The CDR3 DNA reads TGTGCCAGCAGCTTGGTTTGGGGCCTTAACCAAGAGACCCAGTACTTC. It specifies CASSLVWGLNQETQYF.

This clone was observed a handful of times. This chain connects TRBV7-3 to TRBJ2-5; D possibly corresponds to TRBD2 (6 bases). The CDR3 totals 17 residues. V gave up 0 bases and J gave up 5 bases, with 19 bases separating them. Germline V gene lookup returns CDR1 SGHTA and CDR2 FQGTGA. The CDR3 region has the DNA TGTGCCAGCAGCTTAACCGCTCAGCGGGTTGTTAGGGAGACCCAGTACTTC. It encodes CASSLTAQRVVRETQYF.

The chain recombines TRBV14 with TRBJ2-1; the D gene is possibly TRBD1 (5 bases). Germline values: CDR1 SGHDN, CDR2 FVKESK. V was shortened by 3 bases and J by 8 bases, with 20 bases between the two germline ends. This CDR3 region has 16 residues. The CDR3 DNA is TGTGCCAGCAGCCAGTTTCGAGCGACCCTAGGGGATGAGCAGTTCTTC. Amino acids: CASSQFRATLGDEQFF.

This chain uses TRBV11-2 with TRBJ2-1; D ambiguous. The V gene lost 1 base and the J gene lost 5 bases, with 12 bases spanning the gap. Germline V gene sequence: CDR1 SGHAT, CDR2 FQNNGV. The CDR3 has 15 amino acids. The CDR3 bases are TGTGCCAGCAGCTTAGTTAGTCCACTCCACAATGAGCAGTTCTTC. Amino acid sequence: CASSLVSPLHNEQFF.

In nucleotides, the CDR3 is TGCGCCAGCAGCCAACAGTCAGGGCAAGAGACCCAGTACTTC. Translated: CASSQQSGQETQYF. The chain carries TRBV4-1 and TRBJ2-5; maybe TRBD1 (5 bases). The CDR3 loop spans 14 amino acids. The V end was cut by 2 bases, the J end by 2 bases, with 9 bases between. Per the germline V gene, CDR1 is MGHRA and CDR2 is YSYEKL.